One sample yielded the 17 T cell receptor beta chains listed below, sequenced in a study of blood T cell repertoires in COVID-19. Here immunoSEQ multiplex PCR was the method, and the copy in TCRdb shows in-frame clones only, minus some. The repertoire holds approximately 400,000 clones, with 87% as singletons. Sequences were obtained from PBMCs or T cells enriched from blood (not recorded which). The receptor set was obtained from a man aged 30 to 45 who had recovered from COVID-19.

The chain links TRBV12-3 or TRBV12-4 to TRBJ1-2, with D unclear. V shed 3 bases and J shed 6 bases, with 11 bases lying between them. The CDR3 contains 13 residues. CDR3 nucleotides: TGTGCCAGCAGTTTGAGGATAATCGATGGCTACACCTTC. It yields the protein CASSLRIIDGYTF.

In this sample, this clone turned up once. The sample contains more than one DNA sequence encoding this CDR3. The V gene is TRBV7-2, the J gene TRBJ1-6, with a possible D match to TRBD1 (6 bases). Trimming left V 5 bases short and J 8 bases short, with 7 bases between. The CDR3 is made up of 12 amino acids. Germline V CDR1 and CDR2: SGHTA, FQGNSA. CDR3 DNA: TGTGCCAGCAGCCGACAGGATTCACCCCTCCACTTT. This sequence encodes CASSRQDSPLHF.

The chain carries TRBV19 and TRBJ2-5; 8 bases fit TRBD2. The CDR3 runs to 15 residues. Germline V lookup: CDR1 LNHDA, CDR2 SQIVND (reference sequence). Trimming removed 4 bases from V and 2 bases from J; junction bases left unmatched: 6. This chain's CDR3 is CASSKIASGQETQYF. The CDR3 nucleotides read TGTGCCAGTAGTAAGATAGCTAGCGGGCAAGAGACCCAGTACTTC.

CDR3 in DNA: TGTGCCAGCAGCAAACAGGAACTCCTGAACTATGGCTACACCTTC. Residues: CASSKQELLNYGYTF. This rearrangement joins TRBV21-1 to TRBJ1-2; TRBD1 reflects the table's D call only, with no check against the DNA. TRBV21-1 is a listed pseudogene. This CDR3 contains 15 residues.

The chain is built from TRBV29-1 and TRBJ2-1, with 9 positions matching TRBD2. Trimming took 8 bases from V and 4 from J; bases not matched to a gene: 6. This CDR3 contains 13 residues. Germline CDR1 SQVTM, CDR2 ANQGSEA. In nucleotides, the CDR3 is TGCAGCACCAGACTAGCGGATTACAATGAGCAGTTCTTC. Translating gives CSTRLADYNEQFF.

In nucleotides, the CDR3 is TGTGCCTGGAGCCCGACTAGCGGGGGTTACGAGCAGTACTTC. This gives the protein CAWSPTSGGYEQYF. The rearrangement uses TRBV30 and TRBJ2-7; 12 bases fit TRBD2. The CDR3 has 14 amino acids. From germline, CDR1 is GTSNPN and CDR2 SVGIG (reference sequence). V shed 3 bases, J shed 4 bases, and the junction held 4 bases outside the gene matches.

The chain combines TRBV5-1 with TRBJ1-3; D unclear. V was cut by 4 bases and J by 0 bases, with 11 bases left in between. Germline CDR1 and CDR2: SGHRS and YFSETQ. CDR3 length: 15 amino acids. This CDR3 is CASSLTLGSGNTIYF. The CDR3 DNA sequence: TGCGCCAGCAGCCTAACACTAGGCTCTGGAAACACCATATATTTT.

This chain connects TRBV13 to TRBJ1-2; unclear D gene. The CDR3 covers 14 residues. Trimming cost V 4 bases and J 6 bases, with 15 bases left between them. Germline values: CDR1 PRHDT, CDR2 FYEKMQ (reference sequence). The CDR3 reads CASSSRNPYDGYTF. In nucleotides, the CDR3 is TGTGCCAGCAGCTCTAGAAACCCTTACGATGGCTACACCTTC.

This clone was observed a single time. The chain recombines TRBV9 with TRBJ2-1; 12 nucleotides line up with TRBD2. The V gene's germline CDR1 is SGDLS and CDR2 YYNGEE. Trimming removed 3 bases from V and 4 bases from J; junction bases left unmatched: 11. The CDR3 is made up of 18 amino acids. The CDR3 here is CASSAPTSGGPSYNEQFF. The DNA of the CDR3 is TGTGCCAGCAGCGCCCCGACTAGCGGGGGCCCTAGTTACAATGAGCAGTTCTTC.

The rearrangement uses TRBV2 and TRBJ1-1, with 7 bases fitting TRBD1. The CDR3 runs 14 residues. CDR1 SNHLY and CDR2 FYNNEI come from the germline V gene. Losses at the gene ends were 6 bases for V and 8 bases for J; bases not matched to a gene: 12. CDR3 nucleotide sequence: TGTGCCAGCAGCGTCGACAGGGCCGCGACCGAAGCTTTCTTT. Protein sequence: CASSVDRAATEAFF.

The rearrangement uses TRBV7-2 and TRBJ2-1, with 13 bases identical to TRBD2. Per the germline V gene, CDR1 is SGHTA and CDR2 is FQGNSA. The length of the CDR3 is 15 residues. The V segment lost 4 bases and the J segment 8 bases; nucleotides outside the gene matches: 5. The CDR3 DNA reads TGTGCCAGCAGCTCCTGGACTAGCGGGGGCGATGAGCAGTTCTTC. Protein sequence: CASSSWTSGGDEQFF.

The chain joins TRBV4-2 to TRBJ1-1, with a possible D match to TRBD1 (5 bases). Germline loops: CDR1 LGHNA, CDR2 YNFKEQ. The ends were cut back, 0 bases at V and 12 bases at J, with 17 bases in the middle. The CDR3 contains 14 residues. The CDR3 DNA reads TGTGCCAGCAGCCAAGATGTTGACAGTCTCCGTACTTTCTTT. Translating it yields CASSQDVDSLRTFF.

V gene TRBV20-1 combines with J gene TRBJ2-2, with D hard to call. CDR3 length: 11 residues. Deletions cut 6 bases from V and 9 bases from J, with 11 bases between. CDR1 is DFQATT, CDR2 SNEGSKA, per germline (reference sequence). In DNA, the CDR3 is TGCAGTGCCCTGGGCGCGAGGGAGCTGTTTTTT. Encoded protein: CSALGARELFF.

CDR3 sequence reads: CASSLNLVGGTDTQYF. The CDR3 DNA follows: TGTGCCAGCAGCCTAAACCTGGTAGGGGGAACAGATACGCAGTATTTT. The chain couples TRBV11-2 to TRBJ2-3, with a tentative D call TRBD1 (6 bases). The CDR3 runs 16 residues. Germline V gene data show CDR1 as SGHAT and CDR2 as FQNNGV. V lost 5 bases and J 3 bases, leaving 18 bases between the germline ends.

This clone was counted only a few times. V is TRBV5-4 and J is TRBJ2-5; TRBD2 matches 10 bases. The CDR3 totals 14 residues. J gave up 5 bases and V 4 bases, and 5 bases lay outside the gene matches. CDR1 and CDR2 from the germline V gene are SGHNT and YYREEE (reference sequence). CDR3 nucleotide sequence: TGTGCCAGCAGCCTAGGACTAGCGGTGGAGACCCAGTACTTC. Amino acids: CASSLGLAVETQYF.

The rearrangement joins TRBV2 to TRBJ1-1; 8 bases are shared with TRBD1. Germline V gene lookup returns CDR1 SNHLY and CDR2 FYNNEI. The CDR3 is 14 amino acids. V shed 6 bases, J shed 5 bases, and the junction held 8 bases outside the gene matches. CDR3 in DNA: TGTGCCAGCAGATCCGGACAGGGAGGGACTGAAGCTTTCTTT. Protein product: CASRSGQGGTEAFF.

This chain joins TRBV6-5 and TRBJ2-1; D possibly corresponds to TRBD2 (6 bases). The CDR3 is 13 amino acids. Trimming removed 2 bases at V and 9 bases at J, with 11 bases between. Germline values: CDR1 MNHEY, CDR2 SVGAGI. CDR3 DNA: TGTGCCAGCAGTTACGGCCGGGGGTTTGAGCAGTTCTTC. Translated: CASSYGRGFEQFF.